Listed here is a single TCR beta chain. Germline CDR1 SGHAT, CDR2 FQNNGV. V dropped 3 bases and J dropped 9 bases, with 12 bases sitting between them. The CDR3 length is 12 residues. This sample was taken from a study of blood T cell repertoires in COVID-19. At the level of the study: Specimens from acute and convalescent COVID-19 originated in the United States, Italy and Spain. T cells, B-cell-depleted T cells, or PBMCs supplied cDNA or gDNA.

In the authors' workflow: Reference gene primer amplification gave estimated nucleated cell counts. Sequencing used immunoSEQ multiplex PCR; TCRdb keeps in-frame clones, though not all of them. V and J calls and clone size are copied from that table; D and trimming were computed from the DNA. The sample records about 250,000 clones, about 80% being singletons. The clonotype comes from a man older than 75 with acute or convalescent COVID-19. Sequenced sample: peripheral blood. The rearrangement joins TRBV11-2 to TRBJ2-7; D may be TRBD1 (5 bases). As DNA, the CDR3 is TGTGCCAGCAGCTTGCAGGGTTGGGCGCAGTACTTC. This sequence encodes CASSLQGWAQYF.